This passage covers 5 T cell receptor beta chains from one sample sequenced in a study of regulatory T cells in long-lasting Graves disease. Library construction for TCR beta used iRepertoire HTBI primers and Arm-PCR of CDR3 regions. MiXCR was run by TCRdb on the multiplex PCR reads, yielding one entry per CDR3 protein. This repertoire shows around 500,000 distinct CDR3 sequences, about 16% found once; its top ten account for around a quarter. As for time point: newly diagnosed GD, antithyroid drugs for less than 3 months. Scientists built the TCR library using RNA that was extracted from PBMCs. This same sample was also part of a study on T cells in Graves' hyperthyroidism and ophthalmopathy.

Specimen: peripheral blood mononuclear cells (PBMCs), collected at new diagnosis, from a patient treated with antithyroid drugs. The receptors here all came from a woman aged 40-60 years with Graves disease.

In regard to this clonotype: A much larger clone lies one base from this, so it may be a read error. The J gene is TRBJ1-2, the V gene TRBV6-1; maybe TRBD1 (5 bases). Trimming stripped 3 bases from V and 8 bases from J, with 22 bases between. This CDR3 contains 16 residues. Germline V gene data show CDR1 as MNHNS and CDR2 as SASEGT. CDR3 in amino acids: CASSDQLVTARFGYTF. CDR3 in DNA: TGTGCCAGCAGTGACCAGCTCGTGACAGCCCGTTTCGGCTACACCTTC.

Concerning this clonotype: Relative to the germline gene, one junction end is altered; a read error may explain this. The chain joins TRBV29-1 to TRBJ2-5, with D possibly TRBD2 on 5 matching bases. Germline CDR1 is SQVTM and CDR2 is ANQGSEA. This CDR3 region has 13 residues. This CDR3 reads CSVSLGSQETQHF. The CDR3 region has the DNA TGCAGCGTGAGCCTGGGGAGCCAAGAGACCCAGCACTTC.

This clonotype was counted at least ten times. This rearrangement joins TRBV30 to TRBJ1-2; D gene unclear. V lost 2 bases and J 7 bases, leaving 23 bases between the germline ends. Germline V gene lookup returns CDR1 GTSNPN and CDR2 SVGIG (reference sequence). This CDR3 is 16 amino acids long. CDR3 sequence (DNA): TGTGCCTGGAGTCCCGCTGGAGCACAGAGCTCCAGTGGCTACACCTTC. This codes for CAWSPAGAQSSSGYTF.

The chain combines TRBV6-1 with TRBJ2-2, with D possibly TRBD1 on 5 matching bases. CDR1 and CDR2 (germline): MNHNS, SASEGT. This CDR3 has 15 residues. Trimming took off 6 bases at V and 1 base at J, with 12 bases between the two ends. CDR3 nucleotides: TGTGCCAGCAGGGGGCGACAGAAGAACACCGGGGAGCTGTTTTTT. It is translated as CASRGRQKNTGELFF.

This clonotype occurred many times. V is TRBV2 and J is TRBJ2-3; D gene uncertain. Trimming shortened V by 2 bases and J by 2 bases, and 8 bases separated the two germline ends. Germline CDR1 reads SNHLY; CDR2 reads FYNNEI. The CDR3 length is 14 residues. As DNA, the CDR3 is TGTGCCAGCAGTGAACAGGTGTACACAGATACGCAGTATTTT. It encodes CASSEQVYTDTQYF.